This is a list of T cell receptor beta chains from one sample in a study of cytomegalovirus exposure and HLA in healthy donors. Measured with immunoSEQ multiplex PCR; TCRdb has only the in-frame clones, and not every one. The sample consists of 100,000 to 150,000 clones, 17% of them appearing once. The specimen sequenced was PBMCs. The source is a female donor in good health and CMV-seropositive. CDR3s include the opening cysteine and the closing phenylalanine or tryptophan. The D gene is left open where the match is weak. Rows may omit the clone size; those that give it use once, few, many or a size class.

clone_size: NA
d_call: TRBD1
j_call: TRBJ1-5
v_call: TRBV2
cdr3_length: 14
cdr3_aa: CASSMDREDQPQHF
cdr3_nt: TGTGCCAGCAGCATGGACAGGGAGGATCAGCCCCAGCATTTT

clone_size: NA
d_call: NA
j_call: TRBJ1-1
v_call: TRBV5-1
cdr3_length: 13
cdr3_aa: CASSLSTDTEAFF
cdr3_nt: TGCGCCAGCAGCTTGTCTACAGACACTGAAGCTTTCTTT

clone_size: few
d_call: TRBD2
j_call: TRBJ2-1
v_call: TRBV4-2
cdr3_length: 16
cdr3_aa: CASSLGLAGGSNEQFF
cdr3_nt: TGTGCCAGCAGCCTGGGACTAGCGGGGGGGAGTAATGAGCAGTTCTTC

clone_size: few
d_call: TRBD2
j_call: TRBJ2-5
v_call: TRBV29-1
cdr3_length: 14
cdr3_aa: CSGLQGGAPETQYF
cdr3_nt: TGCAGTGGCCTTCAGGGAGGGGCCCCGGAGACCCAGTACTTC

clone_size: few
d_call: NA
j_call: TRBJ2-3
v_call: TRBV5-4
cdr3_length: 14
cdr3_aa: CASSFSGSTDTQYF
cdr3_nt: TGTGCCAGCAGCTTTAGCGGCAGCACAGATACGCAGTATTTT

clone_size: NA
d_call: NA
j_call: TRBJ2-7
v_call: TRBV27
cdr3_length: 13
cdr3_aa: CASSLAGEREQYF
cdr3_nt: TGTGCCAGCAGTTTGGCGGGTGAGCGGGAGCAGTACTTC

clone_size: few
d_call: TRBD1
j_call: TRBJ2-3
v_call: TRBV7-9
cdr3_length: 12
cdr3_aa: CASSIQGDTQYF
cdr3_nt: TGTGCCAGCAGCATACAGGGGGATACGCAGTATTTT

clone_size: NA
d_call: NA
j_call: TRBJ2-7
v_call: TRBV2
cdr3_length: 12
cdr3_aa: CASRTDPSEQYF
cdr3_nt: TGTGCCAGCAGAACTGACCCTAGCGAGCAGTACTTC

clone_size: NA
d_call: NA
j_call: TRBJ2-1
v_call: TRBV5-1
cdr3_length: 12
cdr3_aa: CASRTRYNEQFF
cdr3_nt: TGCGCCAGCAGGACACGTTACAATGAGCAGTTCTTC

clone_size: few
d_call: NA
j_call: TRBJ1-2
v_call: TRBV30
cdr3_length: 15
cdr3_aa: CAWSVGRINRYGYTF
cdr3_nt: TGTGCCTGGAGTGTGGGGAGGATTAATCGATATGGCTACACCTTC

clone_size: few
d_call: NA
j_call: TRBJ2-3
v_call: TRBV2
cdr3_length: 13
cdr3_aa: CASSTKRGDTQYF
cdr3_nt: TGTGCCAGCAGCACAAAAAGGGGAGATACGCAGTATTTT

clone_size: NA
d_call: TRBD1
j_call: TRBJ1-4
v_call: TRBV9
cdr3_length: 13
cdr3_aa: CASSQGSNEKLFF
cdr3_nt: TGTGCCAGCTCACAGGGGAGCAATGAAAAACTGTTTTTT

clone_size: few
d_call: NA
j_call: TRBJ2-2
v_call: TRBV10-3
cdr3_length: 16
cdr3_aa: CAISESTRENTGELFF
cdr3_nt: TGTGCCATCAGTGAGTCAACGCGGGAGAACACCGGGGAGCTGTTTTTT

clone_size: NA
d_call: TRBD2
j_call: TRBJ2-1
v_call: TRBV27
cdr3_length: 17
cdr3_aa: CASSSASGGNSYNEQFF
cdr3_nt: TGTGCCAGCAGTTCCGCTAGCGGGGGGAACTCCTACAATGAGCAGTTCTTC

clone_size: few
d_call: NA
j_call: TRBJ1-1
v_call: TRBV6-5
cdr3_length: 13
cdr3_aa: CASSNVRNTEAFF
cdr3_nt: TGTGCCAGCAGCAACGTGCGGAACACTGAAGCTTTCTTT

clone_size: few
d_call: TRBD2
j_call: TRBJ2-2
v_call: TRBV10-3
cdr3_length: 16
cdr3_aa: CAISGVSGRTAGELFF
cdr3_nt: TGTGCCATCAGTGGGGTTAGCGGGAGAACCGCCGGGGAGCTGTTTTTT

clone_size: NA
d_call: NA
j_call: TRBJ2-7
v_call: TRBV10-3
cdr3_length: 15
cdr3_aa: CAISEQAGRSYEQYF
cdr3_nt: TGTGCCATCAGTGAACAGGCAGGGCGATCCTACGAGCAGTACTTC

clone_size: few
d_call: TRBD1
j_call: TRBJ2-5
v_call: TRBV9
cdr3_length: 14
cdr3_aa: CASSARQGSETQYF
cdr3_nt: TGTGCCAGCAGCGCAAGACAGGGGAGCGAGACCCAGTACTTC

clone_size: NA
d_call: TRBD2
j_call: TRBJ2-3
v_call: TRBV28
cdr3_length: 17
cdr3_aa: CASSSRSGGAGTDTQYF
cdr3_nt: TGTGCCAGCAGTTCGCGGAGCGGGGGGGCAGGGACAGATACGCAGTATTTT

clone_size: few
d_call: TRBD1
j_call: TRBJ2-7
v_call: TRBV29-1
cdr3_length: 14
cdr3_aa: CSVLRVGTAYEQYF
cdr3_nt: TGCAGCGTCCTAAGGGTGGGGACAGCATACGAGCAGTACTTC

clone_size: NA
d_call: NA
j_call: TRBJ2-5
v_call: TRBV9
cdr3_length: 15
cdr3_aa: CASSVETGRQETQYF
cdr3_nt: TGTGCCAGCAGCGTAGAAACAGGGAGACAAGAGACCCAGTACTTC

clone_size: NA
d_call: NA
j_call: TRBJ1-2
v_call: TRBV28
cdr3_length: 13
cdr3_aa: CASSFFGVGGYTF
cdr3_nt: TGTGCCAGCAGTTTTTTCGGGGTGGGAGGCTACACCTTC

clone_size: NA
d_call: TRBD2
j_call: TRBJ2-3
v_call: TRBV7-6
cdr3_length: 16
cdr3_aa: CASSTLAGGETDTQYF
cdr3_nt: TGTGCCAGCAGCACCTTAGCGGGGGGGGAGACAGATACGCAGTATTTT

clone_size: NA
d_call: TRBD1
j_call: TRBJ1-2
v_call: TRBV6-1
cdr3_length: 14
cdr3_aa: CASSGQGANYGYTF
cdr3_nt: TGTGCCAGCAGTGGACAGGGAGCGAACTATGGCTACACCTTC

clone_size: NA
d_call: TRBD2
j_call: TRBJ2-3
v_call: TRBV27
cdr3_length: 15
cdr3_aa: CATKGVAGTSDTQYF
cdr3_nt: TGTGCCACCAAGGGCGTAGCGGGAACGTCAGATACGCAGTATTTT

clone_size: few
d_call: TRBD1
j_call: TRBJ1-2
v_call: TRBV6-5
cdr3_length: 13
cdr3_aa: CASTLDRAVGYTF
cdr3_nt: TGTGCCAGCACCTTGGACAGGGCGGTTGGCTACACCTTC

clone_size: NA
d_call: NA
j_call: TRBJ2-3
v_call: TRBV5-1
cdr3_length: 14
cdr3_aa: CASSIPTGPDTQYF
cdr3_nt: TGCGCCAGCAGCATACCGACAGGTCCAGATACGCAGTATTTT

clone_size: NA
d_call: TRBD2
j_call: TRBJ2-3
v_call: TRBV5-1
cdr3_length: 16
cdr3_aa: CASSFSSGSHTDTQYF
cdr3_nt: TGCGCCAGCAGCTTTTCTAGCGGGAGCCACACAGATACGCAGTATTTT

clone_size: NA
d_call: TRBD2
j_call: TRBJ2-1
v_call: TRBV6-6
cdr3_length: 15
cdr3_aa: CASSRPSGGYNEQFF
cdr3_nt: TGTGCCAGCAGTCGCCCTAGCGGGGGTTACAATGAGCAGTTCTTC

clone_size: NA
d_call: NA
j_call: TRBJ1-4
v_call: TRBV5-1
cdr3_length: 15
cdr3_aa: CASSWTKGLNEKLFF
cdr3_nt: TGCGCCAGCAGCTGGACTAAAGGGCTTAATGAAAAACTGTTTTTT